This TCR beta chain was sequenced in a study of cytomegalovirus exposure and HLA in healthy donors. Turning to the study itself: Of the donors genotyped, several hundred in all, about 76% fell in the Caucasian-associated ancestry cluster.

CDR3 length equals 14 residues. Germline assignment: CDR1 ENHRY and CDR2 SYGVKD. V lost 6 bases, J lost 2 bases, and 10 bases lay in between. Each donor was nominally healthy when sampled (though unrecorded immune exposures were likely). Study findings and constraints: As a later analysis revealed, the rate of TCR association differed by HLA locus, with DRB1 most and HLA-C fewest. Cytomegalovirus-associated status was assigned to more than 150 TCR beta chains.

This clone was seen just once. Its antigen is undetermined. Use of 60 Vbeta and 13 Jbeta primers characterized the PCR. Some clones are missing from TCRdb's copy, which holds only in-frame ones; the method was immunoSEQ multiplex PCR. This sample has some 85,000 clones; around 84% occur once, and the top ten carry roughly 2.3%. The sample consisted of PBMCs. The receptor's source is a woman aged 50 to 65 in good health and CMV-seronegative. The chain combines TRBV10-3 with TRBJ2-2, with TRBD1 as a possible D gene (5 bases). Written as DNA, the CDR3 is TGTGCCATCAGGAGCGACAGCAACACCGGGGAGCTGTTTTTT. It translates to CAIRSDSNTGELFF.